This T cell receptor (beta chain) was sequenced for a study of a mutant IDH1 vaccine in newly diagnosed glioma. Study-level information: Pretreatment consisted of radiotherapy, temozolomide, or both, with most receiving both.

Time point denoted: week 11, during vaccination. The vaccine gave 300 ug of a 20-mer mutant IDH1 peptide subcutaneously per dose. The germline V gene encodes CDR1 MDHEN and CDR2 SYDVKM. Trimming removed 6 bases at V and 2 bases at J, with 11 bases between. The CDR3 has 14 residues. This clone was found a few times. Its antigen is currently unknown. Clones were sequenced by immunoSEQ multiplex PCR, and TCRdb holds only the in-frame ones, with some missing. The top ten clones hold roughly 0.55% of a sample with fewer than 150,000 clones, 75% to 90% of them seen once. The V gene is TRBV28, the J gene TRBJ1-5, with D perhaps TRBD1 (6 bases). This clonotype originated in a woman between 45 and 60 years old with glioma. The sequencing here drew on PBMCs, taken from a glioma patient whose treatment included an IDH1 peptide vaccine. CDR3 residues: CASRLQGGNQPQHF. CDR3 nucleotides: TGTGCCAGCAGACTACAGGGAGGCAATCAGCCCCAGCATTTT.